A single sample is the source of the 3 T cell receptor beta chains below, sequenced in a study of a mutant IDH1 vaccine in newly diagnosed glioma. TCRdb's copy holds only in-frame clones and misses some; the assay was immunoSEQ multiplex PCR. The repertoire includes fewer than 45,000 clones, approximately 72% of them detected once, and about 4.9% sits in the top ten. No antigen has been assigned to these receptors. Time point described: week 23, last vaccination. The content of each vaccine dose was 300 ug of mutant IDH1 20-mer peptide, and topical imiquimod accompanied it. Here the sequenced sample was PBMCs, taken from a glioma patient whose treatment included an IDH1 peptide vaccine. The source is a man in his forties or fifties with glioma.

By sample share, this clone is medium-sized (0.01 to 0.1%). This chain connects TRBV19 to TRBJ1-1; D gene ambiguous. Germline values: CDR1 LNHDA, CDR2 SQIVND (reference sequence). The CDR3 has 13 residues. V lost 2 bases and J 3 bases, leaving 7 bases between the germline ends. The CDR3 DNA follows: TGTGCCAGTAGTATATCCTCGCACACTGAAGCTTTCTTT. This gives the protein CASSISSHTEAFF.

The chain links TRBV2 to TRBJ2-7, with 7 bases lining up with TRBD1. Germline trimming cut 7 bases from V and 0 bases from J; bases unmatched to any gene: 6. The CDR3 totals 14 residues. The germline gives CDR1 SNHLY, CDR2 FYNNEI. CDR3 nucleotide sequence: TGTGCCAGCACGGTGGGACAGAGCTCCTACGAGCAGTACTTC. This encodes CASTVGQSSYEQYF.

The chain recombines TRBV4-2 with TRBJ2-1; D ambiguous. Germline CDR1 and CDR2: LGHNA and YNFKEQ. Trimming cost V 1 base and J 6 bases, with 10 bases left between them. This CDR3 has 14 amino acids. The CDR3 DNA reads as TGTGCCAGCAGCCAAGGGGAAACTACCAATGAGCAGTTCTTC. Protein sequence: CASSQGETTNEQFF.